This TCR beta chain was profiled in a study of T-cell reconstitution after alpha-beta-depleted transplantation in children. General study findings and limits: Approximately two months post-transplant, alpha-beta T cells reportedly originated from several hundred expanded graft clones. At the one-year point after transplant, T-cell counts and TCRbeta diversity were found to come mostly from T cells that had been newly produced. TCRbeta diversity was high at day 60 in some patients (a result of surviving recipient T cells and thymic progenitors).

A remark on this clonotype: The antigen is undetermined.

Between the trimmed V and J ends, which lost 2 bases and 3 bases, there was a span of 10 bases. The CDR3 length is 15 residues. The germline gives CDR1 MNHEY, CDR2 SVGAGI. The authors prepared the TCRbeta library with unique molecular identifiers. TCRdb processed the PCR reads anew with MiXCR; each CDR3 protein has one entry. Among a few hundred thousand distinct CDR3 sequences listed, roughly a quarter were seen once. This receptor was obtained from a boy in the first two years of life with Wiskott-Aldrich syndrome, due to receive a stem cell transplant. The gene calls are TRBV6-5 and TRBJ2-2, with D tentatively TRBD1 (6 bases). The specimen comprised PBMCs, sampled before TCRalphabeta/CD19-depleted stem cell transplant. CDR3 nucleotide sequence: TGTGCCAGCAGTTACCCAACAGGGTACACCGGGGAGCTGTTTTTT. It yields the protein CASSYPTGYTGELFF.